A single sample is the source of the 19 T cell receptor beta chains below, sequenced in a study of cytomegalovirus exposure and HLA in healthy donors. With 60 Vbeta and 13 Jbeta primers, the PCR was carried out. Some clones are missing from TCRdb's copy, which holds only in-frame ones; the method was immunoSEQ multiplex PCR. The table has around 70,000 clones, about 67% seen once. The sample consisted of PBMCs. All receptors derive from a human donor in good health.

The chain combines TRBV4-1 with TRBJ1-5; 11 bases map to TRBD1. The V segment lost 4 bases and the J segment 7 bases; nucleotides outside the gene matches: 9. The CDR3 runs 16 residues. Germline loops: CDR1 MGHRA, CDR2 YSYEKL. CDR3 coding DNA: TGCGCCAGCAGCCCTGGACAGGGGGCCAATTACCAGCCCCAGCATTTT. Protein product: CASSPGQGANYQPQHF.

V usage is TRBV5-1 and J usage is TRBJ2-3; D unclear. Trimming removed 0 bases from V and 1 base from J, with 9 bases in between. In germline, CDR1 is SGHRS, CDR2 YFSETQ. This CDR3 is 15 amino acids long. CDR3 DNA sequence: TGCGCCAGCAGCTTGGCCAGTCAGGGCACAGATACGCAGTATTTT. Residues: CASSLASQGTDTQYF.

This clone was recorded a few times. This chain links TRBV7-9 with TRBJ2-1, with TRBD2 as a possible D gene (6 bases). CDR1 and CDR2 (germline): SEHNR, FQNEAQ (reference sequence). V lost 5 bases and J 2 bases, leaving 7 bases between the germline ends. This CDR3 comprises 13 residues. CDR3 residues: CASSRETYNEQFF. CDR3 bases: TGTGCCAGCAGCCGGGAGACCTACAATGAGCAGTTCTTC.

The chain is built from TRBV6-5 and TRBJ1-1; D is uncertain. Germline V CDR1 and CDR2: MNHEY, SVGAGI. This CDR3 region has 14 residues. The V and J ends lost 0 bases and 8 bases respectively, with 13 bases between them. This CDR3 reads CASSYSLSGREAFF. The DNA for the CDR3 is TGTGCCAGCAGTTACTCGCTGAGCGGTAGAGAAGCTTTCTTT.

The chain recombines TRBV19 with TRBJ1-1, with D possibly TRBD1 on 5 matching bases. This CDR3 comprises 16 residues. Trimming cost V 3 bases and J 0 bases, with 14 bases left between them. Per germline, CDR1 LNHDA and CDR2 SQIVND (reference sequence). As DNA, the CDR3 is TGTGCCAGTAGTATGGGGGGAGGATCCGTGAACACTGAAGCTTTCTTT. It codes for CASSMGGGSVNTEAFF. The variable domain in full, with the rest retrieved from reference TRBV19 and TRBJ1-1, is DGGITQSPKYLFRKEGQNVTLSCEQNLNHDAMYWYRQDPGQGLRLIYYSQIVNDFQKGDIAEGYSVSREKKESFPLTVTSAQKNPTAFYLCASSMGGGSVNTEAFFGQGTRLTVV.

This rearrangement joins TRBV5-5 to TRBJ2-7; TRBD2 aligns across 10 bases. The CDR3 loop spans 15 amino acids. V lost 1 base and J lost 3; bases outside the gene matches: 4. From germline, CDR1 is SGHKS and CDR2 YYEKEE (reference sequence). CDR3 protein: CASSLQLAGSYEQYF. The DNA for the CDR3 is TGTGCCAGCAGCTTGCAACTAGCGGGGAGCTACGAGCAGTACTTC.

CDR3 sequence reads: CASRETSGTTDTQYF. The CDR3, as DNA: TGTGCCTCCCGAGAGACTAGCGGGACGACAGATACGCAGTATTTT. J is TRBJ2-3 and V is TRBV30, with 11 bases aligning to TRBD2. The CDR3 length is 15 residues. From germline, CDR1 is GTSNPN and CDR2 SVGIG (reference sequence). The ends lost 7 bases at V and 3 bases at J; junction bases unmatched: 9.

V is TRBV5-1 and J is TRBJ2-5; 9 bases match TRBD1. The CDR3 runs to 14 residues. Germline V CDR1 and CDR2: SGHRS, YFSETQ. Trimming cost V 4 bases and J 3 bases; bases outside gene matches: 4. The CDR3 region has the DNA TGCGCCAGCAGCCCGACAGGGGGTGAAGAGACCCAGTACTTC. Protein sequence: CASSPTGGEETQYF.

The rearrangement joins TRBV28 to TRBJ1-5; perhaps TRBD1 as D (5 bases). V lost 6 bases, J lost 6 bases, and 12 bases lay in between. CDR1 MDHEN and CDR2 SYDVKM come from the germline V gene. The CDR3 extends over 13 amino acids. Written as DNA, the CDR3 is TGTGCCAGCAGCTCTACGGGGGGTCAGCCCCAGCATTTT. It specifies CASSSTGGQPQHF.

As regards this clone: Relative to the germline gene, one junction end is altered; a read error may explain this. This chain uses TRBV7-9 with TRBJ2-7; D remains unclear. The CDR3 runs to 12 residues. Germline V gene sequence: CDR1 SEHNR, CDR2 FQNEAQ (reference sequence). The CDR3 sequence: CSSSPTSYEQYF. CDR3 coding DNA: TGTTCCAGCAGCCCCACGAGTTACGAGCAGTACTTC.

The CDR3 loop reads CASSMDRPSSGANVLTF. CDR3 nucleotide sequence: TGTGCCAGTAGTATGGACAGGCCAAGCTCTGGGGCCAACGTCCTGACTTTC. The gene calls are TRBV19 and TRBJ2-6, with 7 bases that match TRBD1. The CDR3 length is 17 residues. V shed 3 bases and J 0 bases; nucleotides not matched to a gene: 5. The germline gives CDR1 LNHDA, CDR2 SQIVND (reference sequence).

The chain has TRBV5-6 and TRBJ1-5; D gene unclear. The CDR3 is made up of 14 amino acids. CDR1 SGHDT and CDR2 YYEEEE come from the germline V gene. The V gene lost 0 bases and the J gene lost 7 bases, with 11 bases spanning the gap. In nucleotides, the CDR3 is TGTGCCAGCAGCTTGGGGCAGGCTGGCCAGCCCCAGCATTTT. Translation gives CASSLGQAGQPQHF.

This clone was seen more than once but under ten times. V is TRBV5-4 and J is TRBJ2-7; D may be TRBD1 (6 bases). From germline, CDR1 is SGHNT and CDR2 YYREEE (reference sequence). V lost 3 bases, J lost 5 bases, and 9 bases lay in between. The CDR3 has 12 amino acids. CDR3 in amino acids: CASSYNRDEQYF. DNA of the CDR3: TGTGCCAGCAGCTACAACAGGGACGAGCAGTACTTC.

This sequence joins TRBV6-1 and TRBJ1-2; D unclear. Deletions cut 1 base from V and 3 bases from J, with 12 bases between. This CDR3 is built from 15 residues. In germline, CDR1 is MNHNS, CDR2 SASEGT. The CDR3 loop is CASSEVRRDHYGYTF. Written as DNA, the CDR3 is TGTGCCAGCAGTGAAGTTCGGAGGGATCACTATGGCTACACCTTC.

This clone was seen once. The chain is built from TRBV9 and TRBJ1-3; D call uncertain. CDR3 length: 15 residues. From germline, CDR1 is SGDLS and CDR2 YYNGEE. V was cut by 0 bases and J by 0 bases, with 7 bases left in between. The CDR3 nucleotides read TGTGCCAGCAGCGTAGACGGGTACTCTGGAAACACCATATATTTT. Translated, it gives CASSVDGYSGNTIYF.

V is TRBV5-1 and J is TRBJ1-2, with 7 nucleotides matching TRBD1. CDR3 length: 13 residues. V was pared by 4 bases and J by 4 bases, with 4 bases of the junction left unmatched. Germline lookup yields CDR1 SGHRS and CDR2 YFSETQ. The CDR3 coding sequence is TGCGCCAGCAGCCAGGGACAGTCCTATGGCTACACCTTC. As protein: CASSQGQSYGYTF. The full variable domain, in which reference TRBV5-1 and TRBJ1-2 provide the parts outside the CDR3, is KAGVTQTPRYLIKTRGQQVTLSCSPISGHRSVSWYQQTPGQGLQFLFEYFSETQRNKGNFPGRFSGRQFSNSRSEMNVSTLELGDSALYLCASSQGQSYGYTFGSGTRLTVV.

The chain has TRBV28 and TRBJ1-1; D gene ambiguous. CDR1 MDHEN and CDR2 SYDVKM come from the germline V gene. Trimming removed 6 bases at V and 8 bases at J, with 22 bases between. The length of the CDR3 is 15 residues. The CDR3 sequence: CASRITGIPGVEAFF. CDR3 DNA: TGTGCCAGCAGAATTACCGGGATCCCCGGGGTAGAAGCTTTCTTT. The whole variable domain, remainder taken from reference TRBV28 and TRBJ1-1, is DVKVTQSSRYLVKRTGEKVFLECVQDMDHENMFWYRQDPGLGLRLIYFSYDVKMKEKGDIPEGYSVSREKKERFSLILESASTNQTSMYLCASRITGIPGVEAFFGQGTRLTVV.

Only a few counts were recorded for this clone. The chain links TRBV9 to TRBJ2-2, with TRBD1 matching over 7 bases. The junction had 6 bases not matched to a gene; V was cut back by 0 bases and J by 4 bases. The CDR3 contains 16 residues. Germline-derived CDR1 and CDR2 are SGDLS and YYNGEE. DNA for the CDR3: TGTGCCAGCAGCGTAGGGCAGGGGGACGGCACCGGGGAGCTGTTTTTT. It yields the protein CASSVGQGDGTGELFF.

The chain joins TRBV5-4 to TRBJ1-1; D ambiguous. The CDR3 length is 13 residues. V lost 0 bases and J 1 base, leaving 4 bases between the germline ends. Germline CDR1 SGHNT, CDR2 YYREEE (reference sequence). CDR3 amino acids: CASSLAGNTEAFF. CDR3 in DNA: TGTGCCAGCAGCTTGGCAGGGAACACTGAAGCTTTCTTT.